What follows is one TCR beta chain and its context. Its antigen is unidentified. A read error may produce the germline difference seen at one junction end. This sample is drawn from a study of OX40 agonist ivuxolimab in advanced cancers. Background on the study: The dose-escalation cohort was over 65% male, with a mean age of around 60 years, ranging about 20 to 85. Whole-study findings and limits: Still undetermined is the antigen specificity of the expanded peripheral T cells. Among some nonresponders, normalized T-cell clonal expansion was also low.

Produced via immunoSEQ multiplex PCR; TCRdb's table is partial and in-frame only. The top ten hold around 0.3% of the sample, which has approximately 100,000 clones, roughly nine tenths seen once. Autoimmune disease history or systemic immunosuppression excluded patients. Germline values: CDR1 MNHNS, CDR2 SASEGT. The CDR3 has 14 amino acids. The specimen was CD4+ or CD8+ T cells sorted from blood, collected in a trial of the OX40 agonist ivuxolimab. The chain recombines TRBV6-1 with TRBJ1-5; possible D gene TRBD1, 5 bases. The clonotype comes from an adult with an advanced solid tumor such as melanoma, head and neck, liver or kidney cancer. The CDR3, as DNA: TGTGCCAGCAGCGAAGACAGATCCAATCAGCCCCAGCATTTT. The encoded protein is CASSEDRSNQPQHF.